The rows below give T cell receptor beta chains drawn from one sample of a study of T cell responses to AZD1222 COVID-19 vaccine. This table comes from immunoSEQ multiplex PCR, and its TCRdb copy is limited to in-frame clones, with some not included. The top ten hold 5% of the sample, which has more than 95,000 clones, nearly 95% seen once. The sample in question was peripheral blood, obtained on day 0 of AZD1222 vaccination. The source of these receptors is an adult in good health. CDR3s include the opening cysteine and the closing phenylalanine or tryptophan. Fields, in order: D gene, clone size, V gene, J gene, CDR3 protein, CDR3 DNA. A D gene is named only where the DNA matches it firmly. The listing skips clone size in some rows; elsewhere it reads once, few, many or a size class.

>NA|NA|TRBV19|TRBJ2-7
CASSIRDEQYF
TGTGCCAGTAGTATTCGGGACGAGCAGTACTTC
>TRBD1|NA|TRBV15|TRBJ1-5
CATSRGGDRGTSNQPQHF
TGTGCCACCAGCAGAGGAGGGGACAGGGGGACGAGCAATCAGCCCCAGCATTTT
>TRBD1|NA|TRBV6-5|TRBJ1-6
CASYRGSNSPLHF
TGTGCCAGTTACAGGGGCTCAAATTCACCCCTCCACTTT
>TRBD1|NA|TRBV2|TRBJ1-2
CASRRQGDGYTF
TGTGCCAGCAGGAGACAGGGAGACGGCTACACCTTC
>TRBD2|NA|TRBV5-1|TRBJ2-7
CASSLRLAQNEQYF
TGCGCCAGCAGCTTGCGACTAGCGCAGAACGAGCAGTACTTC
>TRBD2|once|TRBV27|TRBJ2-7
CASRSFSGFTYEQYF
TGTGCCAGCAGGAGTTTTAGCGGGTTTACCTACGAGCAGTACTTC
>TRBD1|NA|TRBV30|TRBJ1-3
CAWREYRGRGSGNTIYF
TGTGCCTGGAGGGAATACAGGGGGCGAGGCTCTGGAAACACCATATATTTT
>NA|NA|TRBV25-1|TRBJ1-1
CASSDRGESFSAFF
TGTGCCAGCAGTGACAGGGGAGAGAGTTTTTCGGCTTTCTTT
>NA|NA|TRBV5-1|TRBJ2-3
CASSLGQRDTTDTQYF
TGCGCCAGCAGCTTGGGGCAGCGGGACACCACAGATACGCAGTATTTT
>NA|NA|TRBV30|TRBJ1-4
CAWSYEGANEKLFF
TGTGCCTGGAGTTATGAGGGGGCTAATGAAAAACTGTTTTTT
>NA|NA|TRBV7-2|TRBJ2-1
CASSLLGSSSYNEQFF
TGTGCCAGCAGCTTATTAGGTAGCTCCTCCTACAATGAGCAGTTCTTC
>NA|NA|TRBV7-2|TRBJ2-5
CASSPSPASPETQYF
TGTGCCAGCAGCCCCAGCCCAGCTAGTCCAGAGACCCAGTACTTC
>NA|NA|TRBV29-1|TRBJ1-1
CSVGEGGNTEAFF
TGCAGCGTTGGGGAAGGGGGGAACACTGAAGCTTTCTTT
>NA|NA|TRBV11-2|TRBJ2-7
CASSFKGDSYEQYF
TGTGCCAGCAGCTTCAAAGGTGATAGCTACGAGCAGTACTTC
>NA|once|TRBV30|TRBJ1-5
CAWSVGANNQPQHF
TGTGCCTGGAGTGTAGGGGCCAACAATCAGCCCCAGCATTTT
>NA|few|TRBV11-2|TRBJ2-5
CASSVDQETQYF
TGTGCCAGCAGCGTAGATCAAGAGACCCAGTACTTC
>NA|NA|TRBV5-1|TRBJ2-7
CASSFGASGAYEQYF
TGCGCCAGCAGCTTCGGGGCCAGTGGGGCCTACGAGCAGTACTTC
>NA|NA|TRBV6-5|TRBJ2-5
CASILGYQETQYF
TGTGCCAGCATCCTGGGGTACCAAGAGACCCAGTACTTC
>NA|few|TRBV4-3|TRBJ1-2
CASSQDVGLAYGYTF
TGCGCCAGCAGCCAAGATGTGGGTTTAGCCTATGGCTACACCTTC
>NA|NA|TRBV10-1|TRBJ2-7
CASTEGDTPYEQYF
TGCGCCAGCACAGAGGGGGACACCCCCTACGAGCAGTACTTC
>NA|NA|TRBV6-5|TRBJ2-3
CASSRLQGTQYF
TGTGCCAGCAGCCGACTCCAGGGCACGCAGTATTTT
>TRBD2|NA|TRBV5-1|TRBJ2-3
CASSLGLQTSGTDTQYF
TGCGCCAGCAGCTTGGGCCTCCAGACTAGCGGCACAGATACGCAGTATTTT
>NA|NA|TRBV5-4|TRBJ2-2
CASSLWAGTGELFF
TGTGCCAGCAGCTTATGGGCGGGCACCGGGGAGCTGTTTTTT
>NA|NA|TRBV10-2|TRBJ1-6
CASSQGSNNSPLHF
TGCGCCAGCAGTCAGGGCTCCAATAATTCACCCCTCCACTTT
>NA|NA|TRBV24-1|TRBJ2-3
CATSDRLAPSDTQYF
TGTGCCACCAGTGACCGATTAGCTCCCTCAGATACGCAGTATTTT
>NA|NA|TRBV27|TRBJ1-2
CASSFESYGYTF
TGTGCCAGCAGTTTCGAAAGCTATGGCTACACCTTC
>TRBD1|NA|TRBV6-5|TRBJ1-2
CASSNPGQGKSGYTF
TGTGCCAGCAGTAACCCGGGACAGGGAAAAAGTGGCTACACCTTC
>NA|NA|TRBV5-1|TRBJ2-3
CASSSLAMSTDTQYF
TGCGCCAGCAGCTCCCTAGCAATGAGCACAGATACGCAGTATTTT
>NA|NA|TRBV5-4|TRBJ2-7
CASSHDRDFTYEQYF
TGTGCCAGCAGCCATGACCGGGACTTCACCTACGAGCAGTACTTC
>NA|NA|TRBV6-6|TRBJ1-3
CASSPGGNTIYF
TGTGCCAGCAGCCCGGGAGGAAACACCATATATTTT
>NA|NA|TRBV19|TRBJ2-7
CASSIGRGAGYEQYF
TGTGCCAGTAGTATAGGACGGGGGGCAGGATACGAGCAGTACTTC
>NA|NA|TRBV7-3|TRBJ2-1
CASSLPDNEQFF
TGTGCCAGCAGCTTACCGGACAATGAGCAGTTCTTC
>NA|NA|TRBV18|TRBJ2-3
CASSFSSSTDTQYF
TGTGCCAGCTCATTTTCATCTAGCACAGATACGCAGTATTTT
>NA|NA|TRBV21-1|TRBJ1-4
CASIPTETNEKLFF
TGTGCCAGCATCCCGACAGAAACTAATGAAAAACTGTTTTTT
>TRBD2|NA|TRBV7-9|TRBJ2-1
CASSRTSGPSSYNEQFF
TGTGCCAGCAGCCGGACTAGCGGACCGAGCTCCTACAATGAGCAGTTCTTC
>NA|once|TRBV30|TRBJ1-2
CAWSTRGYGYTF
TGTGCCTGGAGTACTAGGGGCTATGGCTACACCTTC
>NA|NA|TRBV5-4|TRBJ2-1
CASSLILGGDEQFF
TGTGCCAGCAGCTTGATTTTGGGAGGCGATGAGCAGTTCTTC
>NA|few|TRBV3-1/TRBV3-2|TRBJ1-5
CASSQDLEGSFQHF
TGTGCCAGCAGCCAAGATTTAGAAGGTTCTTTCCAGCATTTT
>TRBD2|NA|TRBV28|TRBJ2-2
CASSLGREPGELFF
TGTGCCAGCAGTTTAGGGAGGGAGCCCGGGGAGCTGTTTTTT
>NA|NA|TRBV30|TRBJ1-5
CAWSPQGNQPQHF
TGTGCCTGGAGTCCTCAGGGGAATCAGCCCCAGCATTTT
>TRBD1|NA|TRBV2|TRBJ2-7
CASGGTGSNEQYF
TGTGCCAGCGGAGGGACAGGGTCGAACGAGCAGTACTTC
>NA|NA|TRBV30|TRBJ1-1
CAWSTYRENTEAFF
TGTGCCTGGAGTACATACAGGGAGAACACTGAAGCTTTCTTT
>NA|NA|TRBV18|TRBJ2-1
CASSPTGNEQFF
TGTGCCAGCTCACCCACGGGGAATGAGCAGTTCTTC
>TRBD2|NA|TRBV2|TRBJ2-7
CASLPGTSFYEQYF
TGTGCCAGCCTTCCGGGGACTAGCTTCTACGAGCAGTACTTC
>TRBD2|once|TRBV28|TRBJ2-2
CASTIAGGNTGELFF
TGTGCCAGCACTATAGCGGGAGGGAACACCGGGGAGCTGTTTTTT
>NA|NA|TRBV7-2|TRBJ2-3
CASSPLDTQYF
TGTGCCAGCAGCCCGTTAGATACGCAGTATTTT
>NA|NA|TRBV19|TRBJ2-6
CASSISGSNSGANVLTF
TGTGCCAGTAGTATATCAGGGAGTAACTCAGGGGCCAACGTCCTGACTTTC
>NA|few|TRBV12-5|TRBJ2-3
CASGGRKDTQYF
TGTGCTAGTGGTGGACGCAAGGATACGCAGTATTTT